The clone carrying this T cell receptor beta chain was found once. Its antigen remains unidentified. The sample originates from a study of OX40 agonist ivuxolimab in advanced cancers. Study-level background: Melanoma, hepatocellular carcinoma, head and neck or renal cell cancer occurred in dose-escalation patients. Patients were 82.7% male with ages about 20 to 79, mean about 60. Whole-study results and caveats: At doses 0.1 to 3.0 mg/kg, CD4+ and CD8+ clones expanded.

Some clones are missing from TCRdb's copy, which holds only in-frame ones; the method was immunoSEQ multiplex PCR. The data show around 79,000 clones, almost 90% seen once. The V end lost 7 bases, the J end lost 2 bases, and 12 bases lay between the germline ends. The CDR3 has 13 amino acids. Germline CDR1 MNHNS, CDR2 SASEGT. The sample consisted of CD4+ or CD8+ T cells sorted from blood, taken in a trial of the OX40 agonist ivuxolimab. This clonotype was sampled from an adult with an advanced solid tumor such as melanoma, head and neck, liver or kidney cancer. This chain connects TRBV6-1 to TRBJ2-7, with D unresolved. The CDR3 here is CASIRGPAYEQYF. DNA for the CDR3: TGTGCCAGCATTAGAGGCCCAGCCTACGAGCAGTACTTC.